One sample yielded the 8 T cell receptor beta chains listed below, sequenced in a study of T cell responses to AZD1222 COVID-19 vaccine. Some clones are missing from TCRdb's copy, which holds only in-frame ones; the method was immunoSEQ multiplex PCR. There are about 140,000 clones in the sample; approximately 95% occur only once, and less than 1% lies in the top ten. Material: peripheral blood, obtained on day 0 of MenACWY control vaccination. Source of these receptors: an adult in good health.

The gene calls are TRBV3-1 (or the pseudogene TRBV3-2) and TRBJ2-1; no reliable D call. Germline V gene sequence: CDR1 LGHDT, CDR2 YNNKEL (reference sequence). The CDR3 spans 12 residues. Deletions cut 4 bases from V and 5 bases from J, with 6 bases between. CDR3 sequence: CASSRNNNEQFF. Written as DNA, the CDR3 is TGTGCCAGCAGCCGAAATAACAATGAGCAGTTCTTC.

The V and J genes are TRBV7-2 and TRBJ2-3, with D possibly matching TRBD2 (6 bases). V dropped 6 bases and J dropped 4 bases, with 23 bases sitting between them. CDR1 SGHTA and CDR2 FQGNSA come from the germline V gene. The CDR3 length is 17 residues. The CDR3 is CASRNPLGSPFADTQYF. DNA of the CDR3: TGTGCCAGCAGAAATCCCCTCGGGAGCCCCTTTGCAGATACGCAGTATTTT.

This sequence joins TRBV20-1 and TRBJ2-6; D not certain. This CDR3 has 12 amino acids. Germline CDR1 is DFQATT and CDR2 is SNEGSKA (reference sequence). V was cut by 3 bases and J by 4 bases, with 4 bases left in between. CDR3 loop: CSASMGANVLTF. In nucleotides, the CDR3 is TGCAGTGCTAGTATGGGGGCCAACGTCCTGACTTTC.

The chain employs TRBV5-4 and TRBJ2-1; 8 bases are shared with TRBD2. The CDR3 contains 15 residues. V gave up 6 bases and J gave up 6 bases; unmatched junction bases: 11. Germline loops: CDR1 SGHNT, CDR2 YYREEE (reference sequence). The CDR3 DNA reads as TGTGCCAGCAACAATCTTCTAGCGGGTTTCAATGAGCAGTTCTTC. This sequence encodes CASNNLLAGFNEQFF.

The chain employs TRBV10-3 and TRBJ2-7; 7 positions agree with TRBD1. CDR3 length equals 14 residues. Germline CDR1 is ENHRY and CDR2 is SYGVKD. Losses at the gene ends were 11 bases for V and 0 bases for J; bases not matched to a gene: 10. The CDR3 here is CASQDRAHSYEQYF. In DNA, the CDR3 is TGTGCCTCACAAGACAGGGCCCACTCCTACGAGCAGTACTTC.

The V call is TRBV7-3, the J call TRBJ2-1, with 9 positions matching TRBD2. V was clipped by 5 bases and J by 2 bases; unmatched bases: 4. The CDR3 extends over 15 amino acids. Per the germline V gene, CDR1 is SGHTA and CDR2 is FQGTGA. The CDR3 DNA sequence: TGTGCCAGCAGCCCTGTAGCGGGGGCCTACAATGAGCAGTTCTTC. It translates to CASSPVAGAYNEQFF.

The chain couples TRBV19 to TRBJ1-3; D not certain. V shed 6 bases and J shed 0 bases, with 15 bases lying between them. This CDR3 contains 16 residues. Germline-derived CDR1 and CDR2 are LNHDA and SQIVND (reference sequence). The DNA of the CDR3 is TGTGCCAGTAGGCCCCCCCCTTCAGTCTCTGGAAACACCATATATTTT. Its translation: CASRPPPSVSGNTIYF.

The chain employs TRBV6-5 and TRBJ2-7; D gene uncertain. Between the trimmed V and J ends, which lost 5 bases and 0 bases, there was a span of 11 bases. Germline CDR1 and CDR2: MNHEY and SVGAGI. The CDR3 is 14 amino acids. The CDR3 nucleotides are TGTGCCAGCAGTCCGTGGACGTACTCCTACGAGCAGTACTTC. Encoded protein: CASSPWTYSYEQYF.